This entry concerns a single T cell receptor (beta chain). This entry comes from a study of cytomegalovirus exposure and HLA in healthy donors. PCR employed 60 Vbeta and 13 Jbeta primers. The repertoire was sequenced with immunoSEQ multiplex PCR; TCRdb's copy has only in-frame clones and lacks some. The sample has 55,000 to 80,000 clones, about 70% seen once; the top ten hold roughly 1.9%. Germline V gives CDR1 MNHNS, CDR2 SASEGT. Unmatched junction bases numbered 3, after V lost 5 bases and J lost 0 bases. The length of the CDR3 is 14 residues. The sequence derives from a woman aged 25-40 years in good health and CMV-seronegative. Sequencing input: PBMCs. The chain employs TRBV6-1 and TRBJ1-1, with TRBD1 matching over 7 bases. DNA of the CDR3: TGTGCCAGCAGTAGACAGGGCATGAACACTGAAGCTTTCTTT. Its translation: CASSRQGMNTEAFF.